The clone carrying this T cell receptor (beta chain) was detected a few times. Primed by a sample-barcoded 5' primer and a J-beta primer mix, a second PCR proceeded for roughly 6 to 12 cycles. TCRdb reprocessed the 5' RACE reads via MiXCR and lists one record per CDR3 protein. Found here are around 1.5 million distinct CDR3 sequences, approximately 63% of them singletons; the top ten hold under 8.5%. The data originate from a study of blood T cells in healthy people across ages. CDR1 is LGHNA, CDR2 YSLEER, per germline. The CDR3 spans 19 residues. V was clipped by 1 base and J by 0 bases, with 16 bases between them. Total RNA was extracted at no less than 5.5 micrograms per sample.

The clonotype was recovered from a man younger than 30 in good health. V usage is TRBV4-3 and J usage is TRBJ2-6, with a tentative D call TRBD2 (6 bases). Material: blood. In DNA form, the CDR3 reads TGCGCCAGCAGCCAAGGGAGGTTTGTGGAGGGCTCTGGGGCCAACGTCCTGACTTTC. Residues: CASSQGRFVEGSGANVLTF.